This TCR beta chain was sequenced in a study of T cell responses to AZD1222 COVID-19 vaccine. Notes on this clone: Its specificity is unknown.

Regarding the study as a whole: All repertoire sampling was performed exclusively after the peak T cell response.

The protocol was immunoSEQ multiplex PCR, while the TCRdb copy is restricted to in-frame clones and leaves out a portion. The table has around 150,000 clones, around 88% seen once; the top ten hold approximately 3.1%. The J segment lost 5 bases and the V segment lost 0 bases, leaving 3 bases of the junction unmatched. This CDR3 contains 13 residues. CDR1 is GTSNPN, CDR2 SVGIG, per germline (reference sequence). The receptor's source is an adult in good health. This rearrangement joins TRBV30 to TRBJ1-1, with 7 bases fitting TRBD1. This sample comprised peripheral blood, obtained on day 0 of MenACWY control vaccination. The CDR3 nucleotides are TGTGCCTGGAGTGTACTGGGACAGACTGAAGCTTTCTTT. As protein: CAWSVLGQTEAFF.